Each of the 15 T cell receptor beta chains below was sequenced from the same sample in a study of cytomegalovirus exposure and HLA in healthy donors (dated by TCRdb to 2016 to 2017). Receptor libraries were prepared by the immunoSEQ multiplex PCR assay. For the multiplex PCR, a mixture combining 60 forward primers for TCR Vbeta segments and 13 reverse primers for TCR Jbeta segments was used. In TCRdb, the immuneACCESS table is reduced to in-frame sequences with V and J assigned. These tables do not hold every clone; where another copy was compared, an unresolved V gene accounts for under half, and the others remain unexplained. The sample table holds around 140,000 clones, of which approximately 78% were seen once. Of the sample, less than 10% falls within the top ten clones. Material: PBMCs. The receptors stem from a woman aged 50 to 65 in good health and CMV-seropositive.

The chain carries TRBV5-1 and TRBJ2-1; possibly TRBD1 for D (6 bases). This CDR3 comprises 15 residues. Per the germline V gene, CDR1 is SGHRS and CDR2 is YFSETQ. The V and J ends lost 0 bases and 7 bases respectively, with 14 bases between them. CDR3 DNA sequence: TGCGCCAGCAGCTTGGGGGCACAGGGTGGGAATGAGCAGTTCTTC. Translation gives CASSLGAQGGNEQFF.

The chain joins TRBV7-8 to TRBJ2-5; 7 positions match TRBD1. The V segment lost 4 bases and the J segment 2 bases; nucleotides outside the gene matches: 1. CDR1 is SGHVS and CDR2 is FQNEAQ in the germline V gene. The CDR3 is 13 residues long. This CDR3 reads CASSSGQQETQYF. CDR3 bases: TGTGCCAGCAGCTCGGGACAGCAAGAGACCCAGTACTTC.

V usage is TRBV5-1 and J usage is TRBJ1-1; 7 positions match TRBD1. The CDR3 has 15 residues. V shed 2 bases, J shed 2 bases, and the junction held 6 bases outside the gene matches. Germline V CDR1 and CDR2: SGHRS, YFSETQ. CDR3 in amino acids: CASSFGPGGNTEAFF. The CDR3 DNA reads TGCGCCAGCAGCTTTGGGCCAGGGGGAAACACTGAAGCTTTCTTT. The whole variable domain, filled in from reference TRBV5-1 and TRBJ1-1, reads KAGVTQTPRYLIKTRGQQVTLSCSPISGHRSVSWYQQTPGQGLQFLFEYFSETQRNKGNFPGRFSGRQFSNSRSEMNVSTLELGDSALYLCASSFGPGGNTEAFFGQGTRLTVV.

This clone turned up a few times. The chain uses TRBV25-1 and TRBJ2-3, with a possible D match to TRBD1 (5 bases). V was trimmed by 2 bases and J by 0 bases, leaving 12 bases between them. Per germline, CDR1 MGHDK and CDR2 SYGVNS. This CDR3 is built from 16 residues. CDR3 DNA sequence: TGTGCCAGCAGTGAAAGATCAGGGTCAAGCACAGATACGCAGTATTTT. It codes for CASSERSGSSTDTQYF.

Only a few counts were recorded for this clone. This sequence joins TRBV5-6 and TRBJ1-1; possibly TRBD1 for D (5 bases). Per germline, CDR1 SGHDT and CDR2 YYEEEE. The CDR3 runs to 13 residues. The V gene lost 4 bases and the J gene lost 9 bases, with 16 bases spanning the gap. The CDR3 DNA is TGTGCCAGCAGCCGGGGGGGAATGGACAAAGCTTTCTTT. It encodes CASSRGGMDKAFF.

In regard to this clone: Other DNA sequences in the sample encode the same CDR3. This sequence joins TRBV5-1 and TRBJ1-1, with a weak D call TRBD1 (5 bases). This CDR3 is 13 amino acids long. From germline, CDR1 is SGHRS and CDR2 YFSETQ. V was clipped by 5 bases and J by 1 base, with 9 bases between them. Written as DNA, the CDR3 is TGCGCCAGCAGTACCCAGGGGAACACTGAAGCTTTCTTT. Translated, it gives CASSTQGNTEAFF.

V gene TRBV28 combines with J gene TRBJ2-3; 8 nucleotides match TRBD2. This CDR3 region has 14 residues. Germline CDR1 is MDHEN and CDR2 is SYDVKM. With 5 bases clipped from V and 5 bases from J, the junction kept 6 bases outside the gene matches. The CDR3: CASSPRREGDTQYF. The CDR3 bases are TGTGCCAGCAGTCCCCGCCGGGAGGGAGATACGCAGTATTTT.

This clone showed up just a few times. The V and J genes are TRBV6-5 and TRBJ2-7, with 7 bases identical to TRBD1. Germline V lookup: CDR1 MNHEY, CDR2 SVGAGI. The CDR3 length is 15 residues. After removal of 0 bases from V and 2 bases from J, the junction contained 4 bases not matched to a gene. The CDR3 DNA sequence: TGTGCCAGCAGTTACTCGGGCAGGGGGACCTACGAGCAGTACTTC. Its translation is CASSYSGRGTYEQYF.

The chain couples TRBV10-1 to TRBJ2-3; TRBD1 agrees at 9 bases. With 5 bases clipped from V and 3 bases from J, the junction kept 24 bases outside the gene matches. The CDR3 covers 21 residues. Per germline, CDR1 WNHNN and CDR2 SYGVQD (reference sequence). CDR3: CASSRLSHPRGTGLITDTQYF. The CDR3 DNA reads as TGCGCCAGCAGTCGACTATCCCACCCCCGGGGGACAGGGTTGATTACAGATACGCAGTATTTT.

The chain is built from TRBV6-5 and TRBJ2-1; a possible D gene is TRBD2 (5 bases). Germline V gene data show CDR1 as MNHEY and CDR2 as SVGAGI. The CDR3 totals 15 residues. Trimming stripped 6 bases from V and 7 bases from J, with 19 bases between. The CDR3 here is CASSLLSTPGNEQFF. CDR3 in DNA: TGTGCCAGCAGCCTACTTAGCACCCCGGGGAATGAGCAGTTCTTC.

The CDR3 DNA is TGTGCCAGCAGCTTTGGCGGGGGGGTTAAAGAGACCCAGTACTTC. Translated: CASSFGGGVKETQYF. The chain has TRBV7-2 and TRBJ2-5; 9 nucleotides align to TRBD2. After removal of 3 bases from V and 3 bases from J, the junction contained 5 bases not matched to a gene. CDR3 length: 15 residues. Germline V gives CDR1 SGHTA, CDR2 FQGNSA.

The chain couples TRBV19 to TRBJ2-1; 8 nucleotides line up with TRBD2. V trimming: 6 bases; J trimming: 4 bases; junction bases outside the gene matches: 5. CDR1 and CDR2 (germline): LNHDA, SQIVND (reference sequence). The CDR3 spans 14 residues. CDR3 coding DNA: TGTGCCAGTAGAAAGGTAGCGGGGTACAATGAGCAGTTCTTC. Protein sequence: CASRKVAGYNEQFF.

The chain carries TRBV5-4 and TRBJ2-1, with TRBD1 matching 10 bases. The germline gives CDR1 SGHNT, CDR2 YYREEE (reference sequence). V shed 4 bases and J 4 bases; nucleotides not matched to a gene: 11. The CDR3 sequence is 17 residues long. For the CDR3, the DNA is TGTGCCAGCAGCCCCGTGGGGGACAGGGGTGGATACAATGAGCAGTTCTTC. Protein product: CASSPVGDRGGYNEQFF.

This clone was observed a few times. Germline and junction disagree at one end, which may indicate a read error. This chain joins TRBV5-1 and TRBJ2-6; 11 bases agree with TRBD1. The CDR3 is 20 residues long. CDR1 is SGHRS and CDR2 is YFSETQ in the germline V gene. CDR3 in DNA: TGCGCCAGCAGCCGTGGGACAGGGGGAGCTCTCTTCTCTGGGGCCAACGGCCTGACTTTC. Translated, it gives CASSRGTGGALFSGANGLTF. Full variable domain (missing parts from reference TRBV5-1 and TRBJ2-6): KAGVTQTPRYLIKTRGQQVTLSCSPISGHRSVSWYQQTPGQGLQFLFEYFSETQRNKGNFPGRFSGRQFSNSRSEMNVSTLELGDSALYLCASSRGTGGALFSGANGLTFGAGSRLTVL.

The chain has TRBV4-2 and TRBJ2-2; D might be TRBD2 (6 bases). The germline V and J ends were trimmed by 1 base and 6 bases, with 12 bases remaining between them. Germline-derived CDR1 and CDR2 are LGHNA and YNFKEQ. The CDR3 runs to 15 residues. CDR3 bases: TGTGCCAGCAGCCAAGGGACTATAAGCTCCGGGGAGCTGTTTTTT. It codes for CASSQGTISSGELFF.